This TCR beta chain originates from a study of blood T cell repertoires in COVID-19. For the study at large: The cDNA or gDNA used as material had been derived from T cells, B-cell-depleted T cells, or PBMCs.

CDR3 length equals 15 residues. The V end was cut by 4 bases, the J end by 7 bases, with 20 bases between. The germline gives CDR1 MNHEY, CDR2 SVGEGT. As originally analysed: Estimation of nucleated cell counts relied on the amplification of reference gene primers. Method: immunoSEQ multiplex PCR; TCRdb's copy keeps in-frame clones and lacks some. The V and J calls and clone size come from that table; D and trimming were worked out from the DNA. The data hold more than 95,000 clones, with about 81% observed a single time. This chain joins TRBV6-2 or TRBV6-3 and TRBJ2-7; D may be TRBD2 (6 bases). Sequenced input: peripheral blood. This sequence was found in a woman between 50 and 59 years old with acute or convalescent COVID-19. The CDR3 reads CASSSGFVSSEEQYF. CDR3 in DNA: TGTGCCAGCAGTTCGGGTTTTGTGTCTAGCGAGGAGCAGTACTTC.